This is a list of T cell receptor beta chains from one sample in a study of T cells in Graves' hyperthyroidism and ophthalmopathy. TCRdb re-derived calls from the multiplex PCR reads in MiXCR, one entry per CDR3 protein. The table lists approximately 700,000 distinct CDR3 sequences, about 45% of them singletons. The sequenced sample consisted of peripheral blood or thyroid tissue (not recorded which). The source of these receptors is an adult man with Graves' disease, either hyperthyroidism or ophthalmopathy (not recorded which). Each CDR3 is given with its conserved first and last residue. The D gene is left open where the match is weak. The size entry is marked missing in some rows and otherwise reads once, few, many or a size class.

cdr3_aa: CASSAAGGTEAFF; cdr3_nt: TGTGCCAGCAGTGCGGCAGGGGGCACTGAAGCTTTCTTT; v_call: TRBV25-1; j_call: TRBJ1-1; clone_size: once; d_call: TRBD1
cdr3_aa: CRARDRAGGRNEQYF; cdr3_nt: TGCAGGGCAAGAGATCGGGCGGGGGGACGGAACGAGCAGTACTTC; v_call: TRBV20-1; j_call: TRBJ2-7; clone_size: .; d_call: TRBD2
cdr3_aa: CASSLRDDETQYF; cdr3_nt: TGTGCCAGCAGCTTAAGGGACGACGAGACCCAGTACTTC; v_call: TRBV7-9; j_call: TRBJ2-5; clone_size: many; d_call: .
cdr3_aa: CSARQSNTEAFF; cdr3_nt: TGCAGTGCTAGACAGTCGAACACTGAAGCTTTCTTT; v_call: TRBV20-1; j_call: TRBJ1-1; clone_size: many; d_call: .
cdr3_aa: CASSLGGRGPYEQYF; cdr3_nt: TGTGCCAGCAGCTTGGGGGGGCGGGGACCCTACGAGCAGTACTTC; v_call: TRBV7-3; j_call: TRBJ2-7; clone_size: few; d_call: .
cdr3_aa: CSVGGAGTYEQYF; cdr3_nt: TGCAGCGTAGGGGGAGCAGGGACCTACGAGCAGTACTTC; v_call: TRBV29-1; j_call: TRBJ2-7; clone_size: .; d_call: .
cdr3_aa: CASSLQGAFATNEKLFF; cdr3_nt: TGTGCCAGCAGCTTACAGGGGGCGTTTGCAACTAATGAAAAACTGTTTTTT; v_call: TRBV7-9; j_call: TRBJ1-4; clone_size: .; d_call: TRBD1
cdr3_aa: CASSPVVHEQYF; cdr3_nt: TGTGCCAGCAGTCCGGTTGTCCACGAGCAGTACTTC; v_call: TRBV6-1; j_call: TRBJ2-7; clone_size: .; d_call: .
cdr3_aa: CASSFVRDTDNSTLHF; cdr3_nt: TGCGCCAGCAGCTTTGTTCGGGACACGGATAATTCAACCCTCCACTTT; v_call: TRBV5-1; j_call: TRBJ1-6; clone_size: .; d_call: .
cdr3_aa: CASSHTGAGNTEAFF; cdr3_nt: TGTGCCAGCAGCCACACAGGGGCGGGGAACACTGAAGCTTTCTTT; v_call: TRBV3-1; j_call: TRBJ1-1; clone_size: few; d_call: TRBD1
cdr3_aa: CASGLAVAQPQHF; cdr3_nt: TGTGCTAGTGGTTTAGCTGTGGCCCAGCCCCAGCATTTT; v_call: TRBV12-3/TRBV12-4; j_call: TRBJ1-5; clone_size: .; d_call: .
cdr3_aa: CASSLPLVGSGRAGYEQYF; cdr3_nt: TGTGCCAGCAGCTTACCCCTGGTCGGTAGCGGGAGGGCCGGCTACGAGCAGTACTTC; v_call: TRBV7-9; j_call: TRBJ2-7; clone_size: few; d_call: TRBD2
cdr3_aa: CASSLGADEKLFF; cdr3_nt: TGCGCCAGCAGCTTGGGGGCAGACGAAAAACTGTTTTTT; v_call: TRBV5-1; j_call: TRBJ1-4; clone_size: .; d_call: .
cdr3_aa: CASSVMHGANVLTF; cdr3_nt: TGTGCCAGCTCAGTCATGCATGGGGCCAACGTCCTGACTTTC; v_call: TRBV18; j_call: TRBJ2-6; clone_size: .; d_call: .
cdr3_aa: CASSVGVQGSHSDGYTF; cdr3_nt: TGTGCCAGCAGCGTAGGTGTACAGGGCAGTCATTCGGACGGCTACACCTTC; v_call: TRBV9; j_call: TRBJ1-2; clone_size: .; d_call: .
cdr3_aa: CASSKGPFQETQYF; cdr3_nt: TGTGCCAGCAGCAAAGGACCGTTTCAAGAGACCCAGTACTTC; v_call: TRBV7-8; j_call: TRBJ2-5; clone_size: .; d_call: .
cdr3_aa: CSVQGLGEKLFF; cdr3_nt: TGCAGCGTACAGGGCTTGGGGGAAAAACTGTTTTTT; v_call: TRBV29-1; j_call: TRBJ1-4; clone_size: .; d_call: .
cdr3_aa: CASSLREETQYF; cdr3_nt: TGTGCCAGCAGCTTGCGTGAAGAGACCCAGTACTTC; v_call: TRBV7-9; j_call: TRBJ2-5; clone_size: many; d_call: .
cdr3_aa: CSGTMTDRENYGYTF; cdr3_nt: TGCAGCGGGACAATGACAGACAGGGAAAACTATGGCTACACCTTC; v_call: TRBV29-1; j_call: TRBJ1-2; clone_size: .; d_call: TRBD1
cdr3_aa: CASRYGIYTEAFF; cdr3_nt: TGTGCCAGCAGGTACGGCATATACACTGAAGCTTTCTTT; v_call: TRBV7-9; j_call: TRBJ1-1; clone_size: .; d_call: .
cdr3_aa: CASRYGQNYGYTF; cdr3_nt: TGTGCCAGCAGATACGGACAGAACTATGGCTACACCTTC; v_call: TRBV25-1; j_call: TRBJ1-2; clone_size: few; d_call: .
cdr3_aa: CAISLTGWTYEQYF; cdr3_nt: TGTGCCATCAGCCTGACAGGGTGGACCTACGAGCAGTACTTC; v_call: TRBV10-3; j_call: TRBJ2-7; clone_size: few; d_call: TRBD1
cdr3_aa: CASSAKTTGFDEQYF; cdr3_nt: TGCGCCAGCAGCGCCAAAACAACAGGGTTCGACGAGCAGTACTTC; v_call: TRBV5-1; j_call: TRBJ2-7; clone_size: .; d_call: .
cdr3_aa: CASSQDGAGAGNTIYF; cdr3_nt: TGTGCCAGCAGCCAGGACGGGGCTGGAGCTGGAAACACCATATATTTT; v_call: TRBV14; j_call: TRBJ1-3; clone_size: .; d_call: .
cdr3_aa: CASRLDRGHISPLHF; cdr3_nt: TGTGCCAGCAGACTGGACAGGGGGCATATTTCACCCCTCCATTTT; v_call: TRBV7-2; j_call: TRBJ1-6; clone_size: .; d_call: TRBD1
cdr3_aa: CASSQSSRGYEQYF; cdr3_nt: TGTGCCAGCAGCCAATCGTCGCGGGGATACGAGCAGTACTTC; v_call: TRBV11-2; j_call: TRBJ2-7; clone_size: .; d_call: .
cdr3_aa: CATSDLRDGTQYF; cdr3_nt: TGTGCCACCAGTGATTTGCGGGACGGGACCCAGTACTTC; v_call: TRBV24-1; j_call: TRBJ2-5; clone_size: .; d_call: .
cdr3_aa: CASSSGFLVYEQYF; cdr3_nt: TGCGCCAGCAGCTCAGGGTTCTTGGTCTACGAGCAGTACTTC; v_call: TRBV5-1; j_call: TRBJ2-7; clone_size: few; d_call: .
cdr3_aa: CATSRALAGVETQYF; cdr3_nt: TGTGCCACCAGCAGAGCTCTAGCGGGAGTAGAGACCCAGTACTTC; v_call: TRBV15; j_call: TRBJ2-5; clone_size: .; d_call: TRBD2
cdr3_aa: CASSPQTAGGTETQYF; cdr3_nt: TGTGCCAGCAGCCCTCAGACAGCGGGAGGAACAGAGACCCAGTACTTC; v_call: TRBV9; j_call: TRBJ2-5; clone_size: .; d_call: TRBD2
cdr3_aa: CASSVRDAGEAFF; cdr3_nt: TGTGCCAGCAGCGTTCGGGACGCGGGTGAAGCTTTCTTT; v_call: TRBV7-8; j_call: TRBJ1-1; clone_size: .; d_call: .
cdr3_aa: CASSLDPGQRLFF; cdr3_nt: TGTGCCAGCAGCCTGGATCCGGGACAGAGACTGTTTTTT; v_call: TRBV7-3; j_call: TRBJ1-4; clone_size: .; d_call: TRBD1
cdr3_aa: CSVDKEGRGEAFF; cdr3_nt: TGCAGCGTTGATAAAGAGGGCCGGGGCGAAGCTTTCTTT; v_call: TRBV29-1; j_call: TRBJ1-1; clone_size: .; d_call: .
cdr3_aa: CASRQQRHGSGANVLTF; cdr3_nt: TGCGCCAGCCGCCAGCAGAGACACGGCTCTGGGGCCAACGTCCTGACTTTC; v_call: TRBV5-1; j_call: TRBJ2-6; clone_size: .; d_call: .
cdr3_aa: CASSLGARGNVETQYF; cdr3_nt: TGTGCCAGCAGCTTAGGAGCCCGGGGTAATGTTGAGACCCAGTACTTC; v_call: TRBV11-2; j_call: TRBJ2-5; clone_size: .; d_call: .
cdr3_aa: CASSLWRDTEAFF; cdr3_nt: TGTGCCAGCAGCCTTTGGAGGGACACTGAAGCTTTCTTT; v_call: TRBV7-2; j_call: TRBJ1-1; clone_size: .; d_call: .
cdr3_aa: CASSLDLTGDSNYGYTF; cdr3_nt: TGTGCCAGCAGCTTGGACCTTACAGGGGATTCAAACTATGGCTACACCTTC; v_call: TRBV7-9; j_call: TRBJ1-2; clone_size: few; d_call: TRBD1
cdr3_aa: CASSLVAGERTEAFF; cdr3_nt: TGCGCCAGCAGCTTGGTAGCGGGTGAGCGCACTGAAGCTTTCTTT; v_call: TRBV5-1; j_call: TRBJ1-1; clone_size: few; d_call: .
cdr3_aa: CASSLDRGLFNEKLFF; cdr3_nt: TGTGCCAGCAGCTTAGACAGGGGACTCTTTAATGAAAAACTGTTTTTT; v_call: TRBV7-9; j_call: TRBJ1-4; clone_size: few; d_call: TRBD1
cdr3_aa: CASSRTSGRMAGELFF; cdr3_nt: TGTGCCAGCAGTCGGACTAGCGGGAGAATGGCCGGGGAGCTGTTTTTT; v_call: TRBV6-4; j_call: TRBJ2-2; clone_size: .; d_call: TRBD2
cdr3_aa: CASSPAGNYEQYF; cdr3_nt: TGTGCCAGCAGTCCAGCGGGAAACTACGAGCAGTACTTC; v_call: TRBV12-3/TRBV12-4; j_call: TRBJ2-7; clone_size: .; d_call: TRBD2
cdr3_aa: CASSSDRVAYEQYF; cdr3_nt: TGTGCCAGCAGTTCCGACAGGGTCGCCTACGAGCAGTACTTC; v_call: TRBV25-1; j_call: TRBJ2-7; clone_size: .; d_call: TRBD1
cdr3_aa: CSARVQTNQPQHF; cdr3_nt: TGCAGCGCCCGAGTACAGACTAATCAGCCCCAGCATTTT; v_call: TRBV29-1; j_call: TRBJ1-5; clone_size: .; d_call: .
cdr3_aa: CSVGGANTGELFF; cdr3_nt: TGCAGCGTTGGGGGGGCTAACACCGGGGAGCTGTTTTTT; v_call: TRBV29-1; j_call: TRBJ2-2; clone_size: once; d_call: .
cdr3_aa: CATSGGGGETQYF; cdr3_nt: TGTGCCACCAGTGGGGGAGGGGGAGAGACCCAGTACTTC; v_call: TRBV24-1; j_call: TRBJ2-5; clone_size: .; d_call: .
cdr3_aa: CASSPGDGGTEAFF; cdr3_nt: TGTGCCAGCAGCCCCGGGGATGGGGGCACTGAAGCTTTCTTT; v_call: TRBV13; j_call: TRBJ1-1; clone_size: .; d_call: .
cdr3_aa: CASSSLAGIDGYTF; cdr3_nt: TGTGCCAGCAGTTCCCTGGCAGGGATTGATGGCTACACCTTC; v_call: TRBV6-5; j_call: TRBJ1-2; clone_size: .; d_call: .
cdr3_aa: CASSKHPGQANTNEKLFF; cdr3_nt: TGCGCCAGCAGCAAGCATCCGGGACAGGCTAATACCAATGAAAAACTGTTTTTT; v_call: TRBV5-1; j_call: TRBJ1-4; clone_size: few; d_call: TRBD1
cdr3_aa: CSLTSGSCEQYF; cdr3_nt: TGCAGTCTGACTAGCGGGTCCTGCGAGCAGTACTTC; v_call: TRBV29-1; j_call: TRBJ2-7; clone_size: .; d_call: TRBD2
cdr3_aa: CASGPSGRIETQYF; cdr3_nt: TGTGCCAGCGGACCTAGCGGGAGAATCGAGACCCAGTACTTC; v_call: TRBV7-9; j_call: TRBJ2-5; clone_size: few; d_call: TRBD2
cdr3_aa: CASLGTVRLQETQYF; cdr3_nt: TGTGCCAGCTTGGGGACAGTCCGGTTGCAAGAGACCCAGTACTTC; v_call: TRBV10-3; j_call: TRBJ2-5; clone_size: .; d_call: TRBD1
cdr3_aa: CASSASASMNTEAFF; cdr3_nt: TGTGCCAGCAGTGCTAGCGCCAGTATGAACACTGAAGCTTTCTTT; v_call: TRBV25-1; j_call: TRBJ1-1; clone_size: .; d_call: .
cdr3_aa: CSVNRSEQYF; cdr3_nt: TGCAGCGTTAACAGATCCGAGCAGTACTTC; v_call: TRBV29-1; j_call: TRBJ2-7; clone_size: .; d_call: .
cdr3_aa: CSARDQGPDEKLFF; cdr3_nt: TGCAGTGCTAGAGATCAAGGTCCCGATGAAAAACTGTTTTTT; v_call: TRBV20-1; j_call: TRBJ1-4; clone_size: .; d_call: .
cdr3_aa: CASSRPVGTGYGETQYF; cdr3_nt: TGTGCCAGCAGCCGCCCGGTTGGGACAGGGTACGGGGAGACCCAGTACTTC; v_call: TRBV7-9; j_call: TRBJ2-5; clone_size: many; d_call: TRBD1